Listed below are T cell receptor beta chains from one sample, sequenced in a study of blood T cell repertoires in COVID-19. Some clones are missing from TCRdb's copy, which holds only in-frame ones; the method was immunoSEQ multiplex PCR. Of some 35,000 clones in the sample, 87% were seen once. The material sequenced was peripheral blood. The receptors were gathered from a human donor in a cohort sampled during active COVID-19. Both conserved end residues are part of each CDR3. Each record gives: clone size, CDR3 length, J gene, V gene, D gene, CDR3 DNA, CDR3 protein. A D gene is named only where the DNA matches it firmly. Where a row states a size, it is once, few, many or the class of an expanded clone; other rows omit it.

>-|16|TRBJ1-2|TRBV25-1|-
TGTGCCAGCAGTGAATACCGCCTGGGGGGAAGATATGGCTACACCTTC
CASSEYRLGGRYGYTF
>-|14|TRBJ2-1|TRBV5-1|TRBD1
TGCGCCAGCGGGCAGGACAGGGCAGGGAATGAGCAGTTCTTC
CASGQDRAGNEQFF
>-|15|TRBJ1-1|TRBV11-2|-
TGTGCCAGCAGCTTAGATCCGAGTATGAACACTGAAGCTTTCTTT
CASSLDPSMNTEAFF
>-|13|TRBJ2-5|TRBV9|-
TGTGCCAGCAGCGTCACAGGCGGTGAGACCCAGTACTTC
CASSVTGGETQYF
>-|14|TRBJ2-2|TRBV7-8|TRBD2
TGTGCCACCACCGGGGGGGCAAACACCGGGGAGCTGTTTTTT
CATTGGANTGELFF
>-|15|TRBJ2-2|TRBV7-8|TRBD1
TGTGCCAGCAGCTTAGAAGGACAGGGGTCAGGGGAGCTGTTTTTT
CASSLEGQGSGELFF
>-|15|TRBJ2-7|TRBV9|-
TGTGCCAGCAGCGTAGGACTCCCCGGCACGGGGGAGCAGTACTTC
CASSVGLPGTGEQYF
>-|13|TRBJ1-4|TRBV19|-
TGTGCCAGTGCCGCCGGCGGGAATGGAAAACTGTTTTTT
CASAAGGNGKLFF
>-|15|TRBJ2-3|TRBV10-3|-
TGTGCCATCAGTGATAAGGGGCGAAGAACAGATACGCAGTATTTT
CAISDKGRRTDTQYF
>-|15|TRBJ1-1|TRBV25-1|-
TGTGCCAGCAGTGAGTTGGGCAGGGCCGACACTGAAGCTTTCTTT
CASSELGRADTEAFF
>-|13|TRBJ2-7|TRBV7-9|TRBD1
TGTGCCAGCAGCATGGGACAGTGGGGCGAGCAGTACTTC
CASSMGQWGEQYF
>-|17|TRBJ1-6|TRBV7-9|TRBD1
TGTGCCAGCAGCTTAGGGGACAGGGGCCCCGAGGATTCACCCCTCCACTTT
CASSLGDRGPEDSPLHF
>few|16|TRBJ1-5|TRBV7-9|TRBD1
TGTGCCAGCAGCTTGGGCTGGGACAGAGGCAGGGAGCCCCAGCATTTT
CASSLGWDRGREPQHF
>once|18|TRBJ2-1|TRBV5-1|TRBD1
TGCGCCAGCAGCGAGATCTCGTCCGGGACAGGGGTTTATAGTGAGCAGTTCTTC
CASSEISSGTGVYSEQFF
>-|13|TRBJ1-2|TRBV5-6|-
TGTGCCAGCGTTCTAACAGGAAACTATGGCTACACCTTC
CASVLTGNYGYTF
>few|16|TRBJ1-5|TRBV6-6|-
TGTGCCAGCAGCATCCCCCTGGACGGGAGGAATCAGCCCCAGCATTTT
CASSIPLDGRNQPQHF
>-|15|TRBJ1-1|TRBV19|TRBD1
TGTGCCAGTAGAGTGACAGGGGCCCCTAACACTGAAGCTTTCTTT
CASRVTGAPNTEAFF
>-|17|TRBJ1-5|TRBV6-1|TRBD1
TGTGCCAGCAGTGCAGGCCGGGACAGGGCTTTTCGCCAGCCCCAGCATTTT
CASSAGRDRAFRQPQHF
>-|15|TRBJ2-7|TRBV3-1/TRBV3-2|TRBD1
TGTGCCAGCAGCCAAGCCGGGACAGGGGGCTACGAGCAGTACTTC
CASSQAGTGGYEQYF
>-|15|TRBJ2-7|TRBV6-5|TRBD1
TGTGCCAGCAGTCTTAATCCGGGACAGTTCTACGAGCAGTACTTC
CASSLNPGQFYEQYF
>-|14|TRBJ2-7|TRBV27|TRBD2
TGTGCCAGCAAACTAGCGGGAGGGCCCTACGAGCAGTACTTC
CASKLAGGPYEQYF
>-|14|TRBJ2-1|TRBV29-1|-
TGCAGCGTTGTGTCACTTCTATATGGCAATGAGCAGTTCTTC
CSVVSLLYGNEQFF